This TCR beta chain was observed in a study of cytomegalovirus exposure and HLA in healthy donors. Study-wide results and caveats: Researchers catalogued 164 TCR beta chains as cytomegalovirus-associated.

This clone is a singleton in its sample. What it recognizes is unknown. Germline CDR1 reads MDHEN; CDR2 reads SYDVKM. The CDR3 consists of 15 residues. Trimming left V 10 bases short and J 7 bases short, with 23 bases between. Libraries were prepared by immunoSEQ multiplex PCR; TCRdb keeps only in-frame clonotypes and omits some of them. Of 210,000 or so clones in the sample, 80% to 90% were seen once. The sequence derives from a woman between 18 and 29 years old in good health and CMV-seronegative. This sequence joins TRBV28 and TRBJ2-1; weak D call: TRBD2 (6 bases). The sample taken for sequencing was PBMCs. The CDR3 sequence is CATRPGLGEVNEQFF. The DNA for the CDR3 is TGTGCCACCAGACCGGGACTGGGGGAAGTGAATGAGCAGTTCTTC.